These T cell receptor beta chains were read from a single sample in a study of shared clonotypes between healthy human individuals. Measured with immunoSEQ multiplex PCR; TCRdb has only the in-frame clones, and not every one. The data hold 950,000 to 1,300,000 clones, with around 76% observed a single time. Sample: memory CD4+ T cells sorted from blood. These receptor sequences come from a man aged 18 to 35 in good health. Both conserved end residues are part of each CDR3. A D gene is named only where the DNA matches it firmly. Clone size is given for some rows only: seen once, a few or many times, or a class if the clone is expanded.

CDR3: CASGRRADTQYF
DNA: TGTGCCAGCGGTCGCAGGGCGGATACGCAGTATTTT
D: -
size: few
length: 12
J: TRBJ2-3
V: TRBV7-9

CDR3: CASSVAGSLYNEQFF
DNA: TGTGCCAGCAGCGTAGCGGGGTCTTTATACAATGAGCAGTTCTTC
D: -
size: -
length: 15
J: TRBJ2-1
V: TRBV9

CDR3: CAISEATGELFF
DNA: TGTGCCATCAGTGAGGCTACCGGGGAGCTGTTTTTT
D: -
size: -
length: 12
J: TRBJ2-2
V: TRBV10-3

CDR3: CASSLTGRGLQETQYF
DNA: TGCGCCAGCAGCTTGACAGGGAGGGGGCTACAAGAGACCCAGTACTTC
D: -
size: -
length: 16
J: TRBJ2-5
V: TRBV5-1

CDR3: CASSDPRQGAFNSPLHF
DNA: TGTGCCAGCAGTGACCCAAGGCAGGGGGCGTTTAATTCACCCCTCCACTTT
D: TRBD1
size: many
length: 17
J: TRBJ1-6
V: TRBV25-1

CDR3: CASSPRDRESSGANVLTF
DNA: TGCGCCAGCAGCCCACGGGACAGGGAGAGCTCTGGGGCCAACGTCCTGACTTTC
D: TRBD1
size: -
length: 18
J: TRBJ2-6
V: TRBV5-1

CDR3: CASSPRTSGGSETQYF
DNA: TGTGCCAGCAGCCCACGGACTAGCGGGGGATCGGAGACCCAGTACTTC
D: TRBD2
size: -
length: 16
J: TRBJ2-5
V: TRBV28

CDR3: CASSEGHLSYEQYF
DNA: TGTGCCAGCAGTGAAGGACACCTATCCTACGAGCAGTACTTC
D: -
size: -
length: 14
J: TRBJ2-7
V: TRBV25-1

CDR3: CASRGNGGGTYNEQFF
DNA: TGTGCCAGCAGAGGTAACGGGGGGGGGACCTACAATGAGCAGTTCTTC
D: TRBD2
size: -
length: 16
J: TRBJ2-1
V: TRBV27

CDR3: CASTNRGDSPLHF
DNA: TGTGCCAGCACTAACAGGGGGGATTCACCCCTCCACTTT
D: TRBD1
size: few
length: 13
J: TRBJ1-6
V: TRBV28

CDR3: CASSLGKGQRRTTEAFF
DNA: TGTGCCAGCAGCTTAGGTAAGGGACAGAGGAGGACGACTGAAGCTTTCTTT
D: TRBD1
size: -
length: 17
J: TRBJ1-1
V: TRBV11-2

CDR3: CASRLGLAVSYEQYF
DNA: TGTGCCAGCAGATTGGGACTAGCGGTGTCCTACGAGCAGTACTTC
D: TRBD2
size: -
length: 15
J: TRBJ2-7
V: TRBV2

CDR3: CASSFRWRQGPNEQYF
DNA: TGTGCCAGCAGCTTTAGATGGCGACAGGGACCCAACGAGCAGTACTTC
D: TRBD1
size: -
length: 16
J: TRBJ2-7
V: TRBV11-2

CDR3: CASSDVRDGTDTQYF
DNA: TGCGCCAGCAGTGACGTCCGGGATGGAACAGATACGCAGTATTTT
D: -
size: -
length: 15
J: TRBJ2-3
V: TRBV10-1

CDR3: CASSLWVSGTYEQYF
DNA: TGTGCCAGCAGCCTTTGGGTCAGCGGGACCTACGAGCAGTACTTC
D: TRBD2
size: many
length: 15
J: TRBJ2-7
V: TRBV7-2

CDR3: CASSPMGGRVDEQFF
DNA: TGTGCCAGCAGTCCCATGGGGGGTAGGGTCGATGAGCAGTTCTTC
D: -
size: -
length: 15
J: TRBJ2-1
V: TRBV6-6

CDR3: CASSLIQNGDEQYF
DNA: TGTGCCAGTAGTCTCATACAAAACGGCGACGAGCAGTACTTC
D: -
size: -
length: 14
J: TRBJ2-7
V: TRBV19

CDR3: CASSQGLGRVEQFF
DNA: TGCGCCAGCAGCCAAGGTTTAGGGAGAGTTGAGCAGTTCTTC
D: -
size: once
length: 14
J: TRBJ2-1
V: TRBV4-3

CDR3: CASSPKAPPVPDTQYF
DNA: TGTGCCAGCTCACCTAAAGCTCCCCCGGTCCCAGATACGCAGTATTTT
D: -
size: -
length: 16
J: TRBJ2-3
V: TRBV18

CDR3: CASIQGLSEAFF
DNA: TGTGCCAGCATTCAGGGACTCTCAGAAGCTTTCTTT
D: -
size: -
length: 12
J: TRBJ1-1
V: TRBV28

CDR3: CASSFTSGERQYF
DNA: TGTGCCAGCAGCTTTACTAGCGGGGAAAGGCAGTACTTC
D: TRBD2
size: -
length: 13
J: TRBJ2-5
V: TRBV7-9

CDR3: CASSRESQPQHF
DNA: TGTGCCAGTAGTAGGGAGTCTCAGCCCCAGCATTTT
D: -
size: -
length: 12
J: TRBJ1-5
V: TRBV19

CDR3: CASGLAGLSSYNEQFF
DNA: TGTGCTAGTGGTTTGGCGGGACTAAGCTCCTACAATGAGCAGTTCTTC
D: TRBD2
size: -
length: 16
J: TRBJ2-1
V: TRBV12-5

CDR3: CASSLTSGSLRNEQFF
DNA: TGTGCCAGCAGTCTCACTAGCGGGAGTCTCCGCAATGAGCAGTTCTTC
D: TRBD2
size: -
length: 16
J: TRBJ2-1
V: TRBV6-6

CDR3: CATRYGQGRNTGELFF
DNA: TGTGCCACCAGATACGGACAGGGGCGTAACACCGGGGAGCTGTTTTTT
D: TRBD1
size: -
length: 16
J: TRBJ2-2
V: TRBV15

CDR3: CASSAGTASNTEAFF
DNA: TGTGCCAGCAGCGCTGGGACGGCCTCGAACACTGAAGCTTTCTTT
D: -
size: few
length: 15
J: TRBJ1-1
V: TRBV27

CDR3: CATRRRDRDMAPLHF
DNA: TGTGCCACTCGACGACGGGACAGAGATATGGCACCCCTCCACTTT
D: TRBD1
size: -
length: 15
J: TRBJ1-6
V: TRBV28

CDR3: CASSLALMGSEAFF
DNA: TGTGCCAGCAGCTTAGCTCTTATGGGGTCTGAAGCTTTCTTT
D: -
size: -
length: 14
J: TRBJ1-1
V: TRBV7-2

CDR3: CASSFKWTSGPSYNEQFF
DNA: TGCGCCAGCAGCTTTAAATGGACTAGCGGGCCATCCTACAATGAGCAGTTCTTC
D: TRBD2
size: -
length: 18
J: TRBJ2-1
V: TRBV5-1

CDR3: CASSPRDRSSYEQYF
DNA: TGTGCCAGCAGCCCTCGGGACCGGAGCTCCTACGAGCAGTACTTC
D: -
size: -
length: 15
J: TRBJ2-7
V: TRBV6-6

CDR3: CASSGSGTGVNEQFF
DNA: TGTGCCAGCAGCGGCTCCGGGACAGGGGTCAATGAGCAGTTCTTC
D: TRBD1
size: -
length: 15
J: TRBJ2-1
V: TRBV5-6

CDR3: CASSLEAGRKDGYTF
DNA: TGCGCCAGCAGCTTGGAGGCAGGGCGAAAAGATGGCTACACCTTC
D: -
size: -
length: 15
J: TRBJ1-2
V: TRBV5-1

CDR3: CASSVGTVTTVLF
DNA: TGTGCCAGCAGCGTCGGGACAGTTACGACAGTCCTCTTT
D: TRBD1
size: -
length: 13
J: TRBJ1-1
V: TRBV9

CDR3: CAWSVGVSGANVLTF
DNA: TGTGCCTGGAGTGTTGGTGTAAGTGGGGCCAACGTCCTGACTTTC
D: -
size: -
length: 15
J: TRBJ2-6
V: TRBV30

CDR3: CASDRGGPNQPQHF
DNA: TGTGCCAGCGATAGGGGAGGACCCAATCAGCCCCAGCATTTT
D: -
size: few
length: 14
J: TRBJ1-5
V: TRBV19

CDR3: CASSLDRGQPQHF
DNA: TGTGCCAGCAGCTTAGACAGGGGTCAGCCCCAGCATTTT
D: TRBD1
size: -
length: 13
J: TRBJ1-5
V: TRBV7-2

CDR3: CASSETSGAYNEQFF
DNA: TGTGCCAGCAGTGAAACTAGCGGGGCCTACAATGAGCAGTTCTTC
D: TRBD2
size: many
length: 15
J: TRBJ2-1
V: TRBV25-1

CDR3: CASRAGTGDGYTF
DNA: TGCGCCAGCAGGGCCGGGACAGGAGATGGCTACACCTTC
D: TRBD1
size: many
length: 13
J: TRBJ1-2
V: TRBV5-1

CDR3: CAISESGLAGRSSYNEQFF
DNA: TGTGCCATCAGTGAGTCCGGACTAGCGGGACGGAGCTCCTACAATGAGCAGTTCTTC
D: TRBD2
size: -
length: 19
J: TRBJ2-1
V: TRBV10-3

CDR3: CSVESADGAKNIQYF
DNA: TGCAGCGTTGAATCAGCGGATGGAGCCAAAAACATTCAGTACTTC
D: -
size: -
length: 15
J: TRBJ2-4
V: TRBV29-1

CDR3: CASSQGGGTGSYEQYF
DNA: TGTGCCAGCAGCCAAGGGGGCGGCACTGGCTCCTACGAGCAGTACTTC
D: -
size: many
length: 16
J: TRBJ2-7
V: TRBV4-2

CDR3: CSVALYEQYF
DNA: TGCAGCGTTGCTTTATACGAGCAGTACTTC
D: -
size: -
length: 10
J: TRBJ2-7
V: TRBV29-1

CDR3: CASGRDRRLETQYF
DNA: TGTGCCAGCGGACGGGACAGGCGACTTGAGACCCAGTACTTC
D: TRBD1
size: -
length: 14
J: TRBJ2-5
V: TRBV7-2

CDR3: CASSLGGRGNSGNTIYF
DNA: TGCGCCAGCAGCTTGGGAGGCAGGGGGAACTCTGGAAACACCATATATTTT
D: TRBD1
size: -
length: 17
J: TRBJ1-3
V: TRBV5-1

CDR3: CASSSLAGGVTDTQYF
DNA: TGTGCCAGCAGCTCACTAGCGGGAGGGGTCACAGATACGCAGTATTTT
D: TRBD2
size: -
length: 16
J: TRBJ2-3
V: TRBV11-2

CDR3: CASSAGDRVTNEKLFF
DNA: TGTGCCAGCAGCGCGGGAGACAGGGTGACTAATGAAAAACTGTTTTTT
D: TRBD1
size: -
length: 16
J: TRBJ1-4
V: TRBV11-2

CDR3: CASSLDHRTYEQYF
DNA: TGTGCCAGCAGCTTAGATCACAGGACCTACGAGCAGTACTTC
D: -
size: few
length: 14
J: TRBJ2-7
V: TRBV7-8

CDR3: CASSFQHQETQYF
DNA: TGTGCCAGCAGCTTCCAGCACCAAGAGACCCAGTACTTC
D: -
size: -
length: 13
J: TRBJ2-5
V: TRBV5-4

CDR3: CASSTRDGTYEQYF
DNA: TGTGCCAGCAGTACCCGGGACGGGACCTACGAGCAGTACTTC
D: -
size: -
length: 14
J: TRBJ2-7
V: TRBV6-5

CDR3: CASSFNRGLLNTEAFF
DNA: TGCGCCAGCAGCTTTAACAGGGGCCTATTGAACACTGAAGCTTTCTTT
D: TRBD1
size: -
length: 16
J: TRBJ1-1
V: TRBV5-1

CDR3: CASSPTGKGPQHF
DNA: TGTGCCAGCTCACCCACGGGTAAGGGGCCCCAGCATTTT
D: -
size: once
length: 13
J: TRBJ1-5
V: TRBV18

CDR3: CASSLALALGRGEQYF
DNA: TGTGCCAGCAGCTTAGCTTTGGCCCTCGGGAGAGGCGAGCAGTACTTC
D: -
size: -
length: 16
J: TRBJ2-7
V: TRBV7-2

CDR3: CAWFVRGRSVNTEAFF
DNA: TGTGCCTGGTTTGTCAGGGGGCGATCCGTGAACACTGAAGCTTTCTTT
D: TRBD1
size: -
length: 16
J: TRBJ1-1
V: TRBV30

CDR3: CASSTQGGENTEAFF
DNA: TGTGCCAGCTCCACTCAGGGGGGGGAGAACACTGAAGCTTTCTTT
D: TRBD1
size: -
length: 15
J: TRBJ1-1
V: TRBV18

CDR3: CASDLDGTLLQETQYF
DNA: TGCGCCAGCGACCTCGACGGGACATTACTCCAAGAGACCCAGTACTTC
D: -
size: -
length: 16
J: TRBJ2-5
V: TRBV5-1

CDR3: CASSPETGNYGYTF
DNA: TGTGCCAGCTCACCGGAAACAGGGAACTATGGCTACACCTTC
D: -
size: -
length: 14
J: TRBJ1-2
V: TRBV18

CDR3: CASSVGLWGEGGYTF
DNA: TGTGCCAGCAGCGTAGGTTTGTGGGGGGAAGGAGGCTACACCTTC
D: -
size: -
length: 15
J: TRBJ1-2
V: TRBV9

CDR3: CASREGFQGTGNTIYF
DNA: TGTGCCAGCAGGGAAGGGTTCCAGGGGACTGGAAACACCATATATTTT
D: -
size: -
length: 16
J: TRBJ1-3
V: TRBV11-2

CDR3: CASSLGLRTYNEQFF
DNA: TGTGCCAGCAGCTTAGGGTTAAGGACCTACAATGAGCAGTTCTTC
D: -
size: once
length: 15
J: TRBJ2-1
V: TRBV11-3

CDR3: CASTEPGQGPRGYTF
DNA: TGTGCCAGCACCGAGCCGGGACAGGGGCCGAGGGGCTACACCTTC
D: TRBD1
size: -
length: 15
J: TRBJ1-2
V: TRBV6-1